This entry lists 20 T cell receptor beta chains sequenced from one sample in a study of T cell responses to AZD1222 COVID-19 vaccine (dated by TCRdb to about 2021). The meaning of the sample's time point label: about 28 days (+/-7) after the second vaccine dose. The method was the immunoSEQ multiplex PCR assay. This is the immuneACCESS table as TCRdb keeps it, with only in-frame sequences that have V and J called. A part of the clones is gone; compared with another copy, unresolved V genes explain less than half, and the rest is unexplained. Here the sample has just over 150,000 clones; 90% to 95% occur a single time. The ten largest clones add up to over 1.2% of the sample. The sequences come from peripheral blood, collected 28 days after the second AZD1222 dose. The receptor source for this set is an adult who received the AZD1222 COVID-19 vaccine.

The gene calls are TRBV30 and TRBJ2-5; D is undetermined. Deletions cut 0 bases from V and 4 bases from J, with 9 bases between. Germline lookup yields CDR1 GTSNPN and CDR2 SVGIG (reference sequence). The CDR3 spans 13 residues. The CDR3 spells CAWSVHGRETQYF. The CDR3 DNA reads TGTGCCTGGAGTGTACACGGGCGAGAGACCCAGTACTTC. Full variable domain (outside the CDR3, taken from reference TRBV30 and TRBJ2-5): SQTIHQWPATLVQPVGSPLSLECTVEGTSNPNLYWYRQAAGRGLQLLFYSVGIGQISSEVPQNLSASRPQDRQFILSSKKLLLSDSGFYLCAWSVHGRETQYFGPGTRLLVL.

The chain combines TRBV6-1 with TRBJ1-5; unclear D gene. V was cut by 3 bases and J by 4 bases, with 4 bases left in between. Germline CDR1 reads MNHNS; CDR2 reads SASEGT. The CDR3 spans 12 residues. The CDR3 is CASSDPNQPQHF. CDR3 DNA: TGTGCCAGCAGTGACCCAAATCAGCCCCAGCATTTT.

In its sample, this clone was seen once. The chain links TRBV7-6 to TRBJ2-3; no reliable D call. Trimming stripped 3 bases from V and 1 base from J, with 8 bases between. This CDR3 spans 14 amino acids. Germline CDR1 and CDR2: SGHVS and FNYEAQ. The CDR3 sequence is CASSFSQGTDTQYF. The CDR3 DNA sequence: TGTGCCAGCAGCTTTAGTCAGGGCACAGATACGCAGTATTTT.

This clone showed up just once. CDR3 region: CASGSGPQETQYF. CDR3 in DNA: TGTGCCAGCGGGTCGGGCCCACAAGAGACCCAGTACTTC. The chain couples TRBV6-5 to TRBJ2-5; no definite D call. The length of the CDR3 is 13 residues. V dropped 8 bases and J dropped 2 bases, with 12 bases sitting between them. CDR1 is MNHEY and CDR2 is SVGAGI in the germline V gene.

The chain employs TRBV6-5 and TRBJ1-2; 7 bases line up with TRBD1. The CDR3 covers 13 residues. Germline V gene lookup returns CDR1 MNHEY and CDR2 SVGAGI. The V and J ends lost 6 bases and 6 bases, in that order; junction bases with no gene match: 7. CDR3 DNA: TGTGCCAGCAGGACAGGGTATGGGAATGGCTACACCTTC. It codes for CASRTGYGNGYTF.

The rearrangement joins TRBV7-3 to TRBJ2-1, with 7 bases that match TRBD2. V was clipped by 1 base and J by 4 bases; unmatched bases: 7. The CDR3 sequence is 16 residues long. The germline gives CDR1 SGHTA, CDR2 FQGTGA. CDR3 in amino acids: CASSLSSSGAYNEQFF. The CDR3 DNA is TGTGCCAGCAGCTTAAGTTCTAGCGGAGCGTACAATGAGCAGTTCTTC.

As concerns this clone: At one of its ends the junction is not consistent with the germline gene, which may arise from a read error. The chain's CDR3 is CASGAGYGQYF. DNA for the CDR3: TGTGCCAGCGGAGCGGGGTACGGGCAGTACTTC. The chain carries TRBV25-1 and TRBJ2-7; 7 bases match TRBD2. CDR1 and CDR2 from the germline V gene are MGHDK and SYGVNS. This CDR3 is 11 amino acids long.

With regard to this clone: Sequence at one end of the junction differs from germline and may be a read error. The chain combines TRBV10-2 with TRBJ2-2, with D tentatively TRBD2 (6 bases). CDR1 and CDR2 from the germline V gene are WSHSY and SAAADI. There are 15 residues in the CDR3. The CDR3 region has the DNA TGCGCCCGCAGCGGACGGGGGACCGGCACCGGGGAGCTGTTTTTT. Amino acid sequence: CARSGRGTGTGELFF.

This sequence joins TRBV19 and TRBJ1-1; no definite D call. The CDR3 contains 12 residues. Trimming pared 9 bases from V and 11 bases from J, leaving 19 bases between. Germline values: CDR1 LNHDA, CDR2 SQIVND (reference sequence). The CDR3 bases are TGTGCCAGCCTATCGGATGGGGAGAAGGCTTTCTTT. Its translation is CASLSDGEKAFF.

The V call is TRBV9, the J call TRBJ2-2; weak D call: TRBD1 (7 bases). The germline CDR1 and CDR2 sequences are SGDLS and YYNGEE. The ends were cut back, 4 bases at V and 2 bases at J, with 24 bases in the middle. CDR3 size: 19 residues. As DNA, the CDR3 is TGTGCCAGCAGCCCCGGAGGGGGCAGGGTAGGGAGAAACACCGGGGAGCTGTTTTTT. Encoded protein: CASSPGGGRVGRNTGELFF.

This chain uses TRBV5-1 with TRBJ2-1; 10 bases agree with TRBD2. Germline loops: CDR1 SGHRS, CDR2 YFSETQ. This CDR3 is built from 16 residues. The junction had 10 bases not matched to a gene; V was cut back by 3 bases and J by 7 bases. In DNA, the CDR3 is TGCGCCAGCAGCTCGGATTTAGCGGGAGGAGGTAATGAGCAGTTCTTC. Translating it yields CASSSDLAGGGNEQFF.

The chain employs TRBV4-2 and TRBJ1-2; D may be TRBD1 (6 bases). V was shortened by 1 base and J by 2 bases, with 11 bases between the two germline ends. Germline V gene data show CDR1 as LGHNA and CDR2 as YNFKEQ. CDR3 size: 15 residues. This CDR3 is CASSQVNTGNYGYTF. In DNA, the CDR3 is TGTGCCAGCAGCCAAGTAAATACAGGGAACTATGGCTACACCTTC.

This chain joins TRBV2 and TRBJ2-7; D remains unclear. The length of the CDR3 is 16 residues. Trimming stripped 2 bases from V and 0 bases from J, with 14 bases between. CDR1 is SNHLY and CDR2 is FYNNEI in the germline V gene. The CDR3 nucleotides are TGTGCCAGCAGTGAAATTTTGGGAAAAAGCTCCTACGAGCAGTACTTC. This encodes CASSEILGKSSYEQYF.

The chain carries TRBV11-1 and TRBJ2-1; a possible D gene is TRBD2 (5 bases). The V and J ends lost 5 bases and 6 bases respectively, with 17 bases between them. This CDR3 contains 15 residues. CDR1 and CDR2 from the germline V gene are SGHAT and FQDESV (reference sequence). CDR3 in amino acids: CASSRRERTLNEQFF. The DNA for the CDR3 is TGTGCCAGCAGCCGACGTGAGCGGACCCTCAATGAGCAGTTCTTC.

The V call is TRBV30, the J call TRBJ2-7, with TRBD1 matching 9 bases. The CDR3 length is 14 residues. Germline trimming cut 2 bases from V and 0 bases from J; bases unmatched to any gene: 2. Germline lookup yields CDR1 GTSNPN and CDR2 SVGIG (reference sequence). The CDR3 loop reads CAWSWTGVSYEQYF. CDR3 DNA sequence: TGTGCCTGGAGTTGGACAGGGGTCTCCTACGAGCAGTACTTC.

The chain is built from TRBV5-4 and TRBJ2-3; D unresolved. Germline V gene data show CDR1 as SGHNT and CDR2 as YYREEE (reference sequence). The CDR3 length is 13 residues. The ends were cut back, 0 bases at V and 6 bases at J, with 8 bases in the middle. CDR3 loop: CASSLGIEDTQYF. CDR3 nucleotide sequence: TGTGCCAGCAGCTTGGGAATCGAGGATACGCAGTATTTT. The complete variable domain, with remaining parts taken from reference TRBV5-4 and TRBJ2-3, reads ETGVTQSPTHLIKTRGQQVTLRCSSQSGHNTVSWYQQALGQGPQFIFQYYREEENGRGNFPPRFSGLQFPNYSSELNVNALELDDSALYLCASSLGIEDTQYFGPGTRLTVL.

The chain carries TRBV2 and TRBJ1-1, with D possibly being TRBD1 (6 bases). V shed 7 bases and J shed 7 bases, with 13 bases lying between them. CDR1 and CDR2 (germline): SNHLY, FYNNEI. The CDR3 spans 12 residues. This CDR3 is CASKLQGYEAFF. CDR3 coding DNA: TGTGCCAGCAAATTACAGGGATATGAAGCTTTCTTT.

CDR3 coding DNA: TGTGCCAGTAGTTTTGGAGGGAACCAAGGCTCACGGAATACAGATACGCAGTATTTT. It yields the protein CASSFGGNQGSRNTDTQYF. V gene TRBV19 combines with J gene TRBJ2-3; D is possibly TRBD2 (6 bases). Germline-derived CDR1 and CDR2 are LNHDA and SQIVND (reference sequence). This CDR3 has 19 residues. Trimming stripped 5 bases from V and 3 bases from J, with 27 bases between.

This clone has just one count. The rearrangement joins TRBV7-9 to TRBJ1-1, with 7 bases fitting TRBD1. Germline CDR1 is SEHNR and CDR2 is FQNEAQ (reference sequence). CDR3 size: 13 residues. Unmatched junction bases numbered 5, after V lost 5 bases and J lost 5 bases. The CDR3: CASSDRVRTEAFF. The DNA for the CDR3 is TGTGCCAGCAGCGACAGGGTTAGGACTGAAGCTTTCTTT. Supplemented by reference TRBV7-9 and TRBJ1-1, the full variable domain reads DTGVSQNPRHKITKRGQNVTFRCDPISEHNRLYWYRQTLGQGPEFLTYFQNEAQLEKSRLLSDRFSAERPKGSFSTLEIQRTEQGDSAMYLCASSDRVRTEAFFGQGTRLTVV.

The chain couples TRBV19 to TRBJ1-2; TRBD1 matches at 8 bases. Germline V gene data show CDR1 as LNHDA and CDR2 as SQIVND (reference sequence). The J segment lost 6 bases and the V segment lost 7 bases, leaving 13 bases of the junction unmatched. The CDR3 runs to 15 residues. The CDR3 nucleotides are TGTGCCAGTAAACCCTCAGGGGGCGCCGTCAATGGCTACACCTTC. This translates into CASKPSGGAVNGYTF.